These 15 T cell receptor beta chains were sequenced from one sample in a study of PD-1 blockade in classical Hodgkin lymphoma. Assay: immunoSEQ multiplex PCR; the TCRdb copy retains only in-frame clones and omits some. In the table there are about 21,000 clones, more than 75% of which are singletons. Noted time point: cycle 4 day 1 (C4D1), after about 6 weeks of nivolumab. In every patient, relapse followed autologous stem cell transplantation, while exposure to brentuximab vedotin differed. Material: peripheral blood mononuclear cells (PBMCs), obtained before the fourth cycle of nivolumab. The source is a human donor with classical Hodgkin lymphoma.

The chain employs TRBV6-1 and TRBJ2-1; the D is unclear. The CDR3 length is 12 residues. Germline V lookup: CDR1 MNHNS, CDR2 SASEGT. V shed 7 bases and J shed 8 bases, with 12 bases lying between them. DNA of the CDR3: TGTGCCAGCAATGAGTACAGCCATGAGCAGTTCTTC. This codes for CASNEYSHEQFF.

This clone showed up just a few times. This rearrangement joins TRBV4-2 to TRBJ2-5; D gene uncertain. From germline, CDR1 is LGHNA and CDR2 YNFKEQ. CDR3 length equals 12 residues. Trimming pared 1 base from V and 3 bases from J, leaving 3 bases between. The CDR3 region is CASSQVEETQYF. The CDR3, as DNA: TGTGCCAGCAGCCAAGTCGAAGAGACCCAGTACTTC.

The V and J genes are TRBV25-1 and TRBJ1-2; no firm D call. The CDR3 spans 13 residues. The V end was cut by 1 base, the J end by 8 bases, with 11 bases between. Germline V CDR1 and CDR2: MGHDK, SYGVNS. CDR3 nucleotide sequence: TGTGCCAGCAGTGAATTTGTAAGCAGCGGCTACACCTTC. This sequence encodes CASSEFVSSGYTF.

This chain uses TRBV7-3 with TRBJ2-5; a weak D match, TRBD2 (6 bases). The CDR3 extends over 15 amino acids. The germline CDR1 and CDR2 sequences are SGHTA and FQGTGA. Trimming shortened V by 5 bases and J by 4 bases, and 17 bases separated the two germline ends. The CDR3 loop reads CASSPGEVWLETQYF. The DNA of the CDR3 is TGTGCCAGCAGCCCGGGGGAGGTTTGGCTAGAGACCCAGTACTTC.

This clone was seen once. The J gene is TRBJ1-1, the V gene TRBV12-5, with 7 nucleotides matching TRBD1. Trimming at V came to 6 bases and at J to 1 base, leaving 11 bases not matched to a gene. From germline, CDR1 is LGHNT and CDR2 FRNRAP. This CDR3 is 16 amino acids long. The CDR3 sequence is CASGSNRGGWNTEAFF. As DNA, the CDR3 is TGTGCTAGTGGATCAAACAGGGGTGGTTGGAACACTGAAGCTTTCTTT.

The chain's CDR3 is CASSLTGGGETQYF. The CDR3 DNA reads TGTGCCAGCAGCCTCACAGGGGGCGGAGAGACCCAGTACTTC. The rearrangement uses TRBV7-9 and TRBJ2-5; 9 nucleotides agree with TRBD1. Germline values: CDR1 SEHNR, CDR2 FQNEAQ (reference sequence). The CDR3 runs to 14 residues. The junction had 5 bases not matched to a gene; V was cut back by 5 bases and J by 4 bases.

The rearrangement uses TRBV5-1 and TRBJ2-1; a possible D gene is TRBD2 (6 bases). In germline, CDR1 is SGHRS, CDR2 YFSETQ. This CDR3 has 15 amino acids. Deletions cut 0 bases from V and 1 base from J, with 8 bases between. The CDR3 bases are TGCGCCAGCAGCTTGGAAGCGGGTTCCTACAATGAGCAGTTCTTC. Translating gives CASSLEAGSYNEQFF.

This rearrangement joins TRBV7-3 to TRBJ2-7, with 9 bases aligning to TRBD1. The CDR3 sequence is 13 residues long. With 5 bases clipped from V and 6 bases from J, the junction kept 5 bases outside the gene matches. Germline V lookup: CDR1 SGHTA, CDR2 FQGTGA. Here the CDR3 reads CASSPGTGFEQYF. The DNA for the CDR3 is TGTGCCAGCAGCCCCGGGACAGGGTTCGAGCAGTACTTC.

This rearrangement joins TRBV6-1 to TRBJ2-7; weak D call: TRBD2 (6 bases). Deletions cut 2 bases from V and 2 bases from J, with 13 bases between. Germline CDR1 MNHNS, CDR2 SASEGT. The CDR3 covers 15 residues. In nucleotides, the CDR3 is TGTGCCAGCAGTGAACGCTCCGGGGGAGCCTACGAGCAGTACTTC. Translation: CASSERSGGAYEQYF.

The rearrangement uses TRBV7-9 and TRBJ2-7; TRBD1 matches at 7 bases. The CDR3 is 15 amino acids. From germline, CDR1 is SEHNR and CDR2 FQNEAQ (reference sequence). Trimming took 4 bases from V and 1 from J; bases not matched to a gene: 7. CDR3 nucleotides: TGTGCCAGCAGCTCCCGAAACAGGGGATCCTACGAGCAGTACTTC. Translating it yields CASSSRNRGSYEQYF.

J is TRBJ2-1 and V is TRBV5-1; TRBD2 agrees at 10 bases. The CDR3 covers 15 residues. CDR1 is SGHRS, CDR2 YFSETQ, per germline. V shed 5 bases and J 5 bases; nucleotides not matched to a gene: 7. In DNA form, the CDR3 reads TGCGCCAGCAGTAGGGGTAGCGGGGGGAACAATGAGCAGTTCTTC. This encodes CASSRGSGGNNEQFF. Together with reference TRBV5-1 and TRBJ2-1, the CDR3 gives the full variable domain: KAGVTQTPRYLIKTRGQQVTLSCSPISGHRSVSWYQQTPGQGLQFLFEYFSETQRNKGNFPGRFSGRQFSNSRSEMNVSTLELGDSALYLCASSRGSGGNNEQFFGPGTRLTVL.

J is TRBJ2-5 and V is TRBV7-9, with TRBD2 identical over 7 bases. Looked up from germline, CDR1 is SEHNR and CDR2 is FQNEAQ (reference sequence). The trim removed 9 bases at V and 3 bases at J, leaving 13 bases unmatched. The CDR3 is 15 amino acids. CDR3 bases: TGTGCCAGTTATAAAGGACTAGAAGGAGAAGAGACCCAGTACTTC. This gives the protein CASYKGLEGEETQYF.

The rearrangement joins TRBV7-9 to TRBJ1-1; D remains ambiguous. The CDR3 runs 12 residues. CDR1 SEHNR and CDR2 FQNEAQ come from the germline V gene (reference sequence). Trimming shortened V by 9 bases and J by 11 bases, and 19 bases separated the two germline ends. The CDR3 sequence: CASLGGTGRAFF. The CDR3 nucleotides are TGTGCCAGTCTCGGAGGCACCGGGCGGGCTTTCTTT.

V usage is TRBV6-9 and J usage is TRBJ1-5; D gene unclear. This CDR3 contains 15 residues. Germline V gene sequence: CDR1 MNHGY, CDR2 SVAAGI. Trimming left V 2 bases short and J 2 bases short, with 10 bases between. Written as DNA, the CDR3 is TGTGCCAGCAGTTATGGCGGTGCGGGCAATCAGCCCCAGCATTTT. This gives the protein CASSYGGAGNQPQHF.

V usage is TRBV20-1 and J usage is TRBJ1-5; no clear D. The V gene lost 6 bases and the J gene lost 6 bases, with 9 bases spanning the gap. Germline V gene data show CDR1 as DFQATT and CDR2 as SNEGSKA (reference sequence). CDR3 length: 11 residues. The CDR3 is CSARAGQPQHF. The CDR3 DNA follows: TGCAGTGCCCGAGCGGGTCAGCCCCAGCATTTT.